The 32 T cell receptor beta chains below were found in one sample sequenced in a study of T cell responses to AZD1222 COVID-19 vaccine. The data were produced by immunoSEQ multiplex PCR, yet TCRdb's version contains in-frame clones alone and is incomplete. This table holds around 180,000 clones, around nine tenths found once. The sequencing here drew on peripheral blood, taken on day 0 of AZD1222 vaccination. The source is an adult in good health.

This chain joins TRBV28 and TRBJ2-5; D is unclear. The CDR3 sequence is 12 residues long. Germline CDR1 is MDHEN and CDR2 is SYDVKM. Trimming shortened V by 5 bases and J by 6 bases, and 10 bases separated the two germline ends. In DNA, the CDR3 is TGTGCCAGCAGTCCCCCATCTAAGACCCAGTACTTC. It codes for CASSPPSKTQYF.

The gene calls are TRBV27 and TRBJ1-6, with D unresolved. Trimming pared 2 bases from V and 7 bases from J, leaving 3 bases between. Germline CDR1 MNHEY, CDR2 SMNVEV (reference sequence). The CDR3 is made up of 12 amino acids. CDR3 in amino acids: CASSLRNSPLHF. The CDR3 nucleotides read TGTGCCAGCAGTTTAAGAAATTCACCCCTCCACTTT.

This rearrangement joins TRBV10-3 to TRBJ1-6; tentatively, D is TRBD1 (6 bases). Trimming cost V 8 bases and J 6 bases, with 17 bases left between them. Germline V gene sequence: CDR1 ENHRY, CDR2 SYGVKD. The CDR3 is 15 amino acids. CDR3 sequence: CAIGSGGDFNSPLHF. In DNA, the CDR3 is TGTGCCATCGGGTCGGGGGGCGACTTTAATTCACCCCTCCACTTT.

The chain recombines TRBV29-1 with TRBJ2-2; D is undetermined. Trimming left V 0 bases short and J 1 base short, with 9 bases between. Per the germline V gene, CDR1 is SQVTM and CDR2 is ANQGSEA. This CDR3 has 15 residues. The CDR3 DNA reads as TGCAGCGTTGAAGATCCAGACCTGAACACCGGGGAGCTGTTTTTT. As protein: CSVEDPDLNTGELFF.

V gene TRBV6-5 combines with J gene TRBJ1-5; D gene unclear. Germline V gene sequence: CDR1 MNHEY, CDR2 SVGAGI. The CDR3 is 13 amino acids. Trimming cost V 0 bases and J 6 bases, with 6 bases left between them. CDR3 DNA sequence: TGTGCCAGCAGTTACTCGGAGGGTCAGCCCCAGCATTTT. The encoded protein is CASSYSEGQPQHF.

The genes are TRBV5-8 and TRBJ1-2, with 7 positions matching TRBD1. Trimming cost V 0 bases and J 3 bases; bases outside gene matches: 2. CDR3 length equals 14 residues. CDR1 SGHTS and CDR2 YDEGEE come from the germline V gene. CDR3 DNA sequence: TGTGCCAGCAGCTTGGCCGGGACAGACTATGGCTACACCTTC. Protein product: CASSLAGTDYGYTF.

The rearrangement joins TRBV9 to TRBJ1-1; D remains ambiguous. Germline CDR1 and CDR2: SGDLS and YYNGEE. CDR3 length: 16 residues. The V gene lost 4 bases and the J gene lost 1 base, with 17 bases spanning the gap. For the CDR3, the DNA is TGTGCCAGCAGCCTCCAAGTGGGGAGCGGGAACACTGAAGCTTTCTTT. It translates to CASSLQVGSGNTEAFF.

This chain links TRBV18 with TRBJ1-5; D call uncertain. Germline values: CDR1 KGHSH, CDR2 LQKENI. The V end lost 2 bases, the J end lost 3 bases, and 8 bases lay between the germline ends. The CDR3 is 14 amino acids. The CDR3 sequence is CASSPIQSNQPQHF. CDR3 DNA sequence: TGTGCCAGCTCACCAATACAGTCCAATCAGCCCCAGCATTTT.

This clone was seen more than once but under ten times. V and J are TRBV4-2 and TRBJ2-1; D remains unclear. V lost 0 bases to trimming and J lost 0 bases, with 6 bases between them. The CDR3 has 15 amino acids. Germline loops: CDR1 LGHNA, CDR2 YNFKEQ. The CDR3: CASSQDQPSYNEQFF. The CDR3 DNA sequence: TGTGCCAGCAGCCAAGACCAACCCTCCTACAATGAGCAGTTCTTC.

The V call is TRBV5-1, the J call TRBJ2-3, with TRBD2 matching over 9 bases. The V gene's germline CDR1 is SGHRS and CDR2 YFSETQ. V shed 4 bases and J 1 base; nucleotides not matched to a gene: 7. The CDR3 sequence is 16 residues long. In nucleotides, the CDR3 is TGCGCCAGCAGCCCCCCTTCTAGCGGGGGCACAGATACGCAGTATTTT. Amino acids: CASSPPSSGGTDTQYF.

CDR3 region: CASSSSSRDTQYF. CDR3 nucleotides: TGTGCCAGCAGCTCTTCCTCTAGAGATACGCAGTATTTT. The chain joins TRBV7-3 to TRBJ2-3; D gene unclear. Trimming removed 4 bases from V and 5 bases from J, with 10 bases in between. The length of the CDR3 is 13 residues. Per the germline V gene, CDR1 is SGHTA and CDR2 is FQGTGA. Combining the CDR3 with reference TRBV7-3 and TRBJ2-3 gives the whole variable domain GAGVSQTPSNKVTEKGKYVELRCDPISGHTALYWYRQSLGQGPEFLIYFQGTGAADDSGLPNDRFFAVRPEGSVSTLKIQRTERGDSAVYLCASSSSSRDTQYFGPGTRLTVL.

The CDR3 sequence is CASPHSRAYNEQFF. In DNA, the CDR3 is TGTGCCAGCCCACATTCGCGGGCCTACAATGAGCAGTTCTTC. The chain has TRBV2 and TRBJ2-1, with D maybe TRBD2 (5 bases). The length of the CDR3 is 14 residues. Germline V CDR1 and CDR2: SNHLY, FYNNEI. V was cut by 8 bases and J by 2 bases, with 13 bases left in between.

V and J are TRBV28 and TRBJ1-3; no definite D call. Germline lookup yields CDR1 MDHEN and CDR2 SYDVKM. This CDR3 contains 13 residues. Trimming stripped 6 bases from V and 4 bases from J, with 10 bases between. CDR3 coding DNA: TGTGCCAGCAGCATCGGAGCGGGAAACACCATATATTTT. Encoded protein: CASSIGAGNTIYF.

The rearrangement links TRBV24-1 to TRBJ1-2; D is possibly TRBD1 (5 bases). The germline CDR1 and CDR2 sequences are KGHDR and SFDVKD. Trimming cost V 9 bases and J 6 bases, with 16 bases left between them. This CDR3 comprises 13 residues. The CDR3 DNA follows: TGTGCCACCTCCTCCCGGGACGTCCATGGCTACACCTTC. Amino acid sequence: CATSSRDVHGYTF.

The CDR3 loop is CASSHLTRTSGGLQETQYF. CDR3 nucleotides: TGCGCCAGCAGCCATCTGACTAGGACTAGCGGGGGTCTCCAAGAGACCCAGTACTTC. The chain joins TRBV4-3 to TRBJ2-5; TRBD2 agrees at 13 bases. The ends lost 3 bases at V and 1 base at J; junction bases unmatched: 11. There are 19 residues in the CDR3. CDR1 is LGHNA, CDR2 YSLEER, per germline.

The CDR3 region has the DNA TGCGCCAGCAGCTATAGGCAGTACACCGGGGAGCTGTTTTTT. It translates to CASSYRQYTGELFF. The rearrangement links TRBV4-3 to TRBJ2-2; D is unclear. Trimming pared 5 bases from V and 3 bases from J, leaving 10 bases between. The CDR3 has 14 amino acids. In germline, CDR1 is LGHNA, CDR2 YSLEER.

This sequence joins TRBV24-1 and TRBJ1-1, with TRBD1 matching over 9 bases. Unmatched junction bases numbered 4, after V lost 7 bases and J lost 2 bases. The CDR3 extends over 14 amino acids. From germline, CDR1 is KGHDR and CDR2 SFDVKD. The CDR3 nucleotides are TGTGCCACCAGAGATACAGGGGGCAACACTGAAGCTTTCTTT. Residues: CATRDTGGNTEAFF.

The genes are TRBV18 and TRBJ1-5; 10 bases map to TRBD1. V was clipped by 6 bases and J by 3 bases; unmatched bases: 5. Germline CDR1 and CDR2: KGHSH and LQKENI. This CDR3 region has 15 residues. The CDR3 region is CASSTGGSTNQPQHF. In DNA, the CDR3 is TGTGCCAGCTCGACAGGGGGCTCGACCAATCAGCCCCAGCATTTT.

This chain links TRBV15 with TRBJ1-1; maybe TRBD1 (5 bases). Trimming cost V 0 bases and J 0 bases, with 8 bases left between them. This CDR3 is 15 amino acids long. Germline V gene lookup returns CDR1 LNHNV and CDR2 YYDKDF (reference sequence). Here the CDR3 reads CATSREKGLNTEAFF. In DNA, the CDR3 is TGTGCCACCAGCAGAGAAAAGGGACTGAACACTGAAGCTTTCTTT.

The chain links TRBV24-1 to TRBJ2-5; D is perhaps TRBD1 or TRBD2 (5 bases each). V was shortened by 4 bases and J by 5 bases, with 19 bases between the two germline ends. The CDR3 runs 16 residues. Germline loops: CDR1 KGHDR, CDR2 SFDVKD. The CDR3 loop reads CATSDHSGTEKETQYF. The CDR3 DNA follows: TGTGCCACCAGTGACCATTCGGGGACGGAGAAGGAGACCCAGTACTTC.

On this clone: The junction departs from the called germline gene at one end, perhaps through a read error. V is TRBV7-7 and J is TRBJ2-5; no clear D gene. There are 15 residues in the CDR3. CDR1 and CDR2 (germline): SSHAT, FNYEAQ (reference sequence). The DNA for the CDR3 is TGTGCTAGCAGCTTACTCGCCCGAGCCCAAGAGACCCAGTACTTC. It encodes CASSLLARAQETQYF.

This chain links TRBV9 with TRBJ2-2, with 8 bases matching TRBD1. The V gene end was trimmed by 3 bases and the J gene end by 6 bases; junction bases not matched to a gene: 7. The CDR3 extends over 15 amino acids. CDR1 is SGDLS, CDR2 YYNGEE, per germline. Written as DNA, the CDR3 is TGTGCCAGCAGCGACCGACAGGGGTTGTCCGGGGAGCTGTTTTTT. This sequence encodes CASSDRQGLSGELFF.

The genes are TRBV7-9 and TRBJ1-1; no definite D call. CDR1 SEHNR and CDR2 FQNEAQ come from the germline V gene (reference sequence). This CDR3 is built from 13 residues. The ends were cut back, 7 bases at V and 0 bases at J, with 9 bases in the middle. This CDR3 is CASTKTLNTEAFF. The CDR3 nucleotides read TGTGCCAGCACCAAGACACTGAACACTGAAGCTTTCTTT.

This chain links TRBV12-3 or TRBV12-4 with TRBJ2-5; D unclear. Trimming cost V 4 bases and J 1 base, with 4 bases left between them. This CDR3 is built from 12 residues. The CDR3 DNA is TGTGCCAGCAGTTCCATCCAAGAGACCCAGTACTTC. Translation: CASSSIQETQYF.

The CDR3 sequence is CASSDPGLAGVKYEQYF. CDR3 in DNA: TGTGCCAGCAGTGACCCGGGACTAGCGGGAGTAAAATACGAGCAGTACTTC. The rearrangement joins TRBV6-1 to TRBJ2-7; TRBD2 agrees at 14 bases. The CDR3 spans 17 residues. V shed 3 bases and J 4 bases; nucleotides not matched to a gene: 8. The V gene's germline CDR1 is MNHNS and CDR2 SASEGT.

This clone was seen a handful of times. The DNA of the CDR3 is TGTGCCAGCAGTTTATCGACAGGGCCCGGGTACGGAAACACCATATATTTT. Its protein product is CASSLSTGPGYGNTIYF. V is TRBV27 and J is TRBJ1-3, with 7 nucleotides matching TRBD1. The CDR3 is 17 residues long. Germline-derived CDR1 and CDR2 are MNHEY and SMNVEV (reference sequence). Trimming cost V 0 bases and J 4 bases; bases outside gene matches: 9.

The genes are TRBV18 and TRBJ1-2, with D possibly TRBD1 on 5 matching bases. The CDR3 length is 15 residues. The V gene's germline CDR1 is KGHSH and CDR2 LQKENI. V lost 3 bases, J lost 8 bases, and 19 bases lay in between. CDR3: CASSPRDSPVSGYTF. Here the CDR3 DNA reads TGTGCCAGCTCACCCAGGGACTCCCCCGTTAGCGGCTACACCTTC. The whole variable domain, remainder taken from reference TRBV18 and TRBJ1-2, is NAGVMQNPRHLVRRRGQEARLRCSPMKGHSHVYWYRQLPEEGLKFMVYLQKENIIDESGMPKERFSAEFPKEGPSILRIQQVVRGDSAAYFCASSPRDSPVSGYTFGSGTRLTVV.

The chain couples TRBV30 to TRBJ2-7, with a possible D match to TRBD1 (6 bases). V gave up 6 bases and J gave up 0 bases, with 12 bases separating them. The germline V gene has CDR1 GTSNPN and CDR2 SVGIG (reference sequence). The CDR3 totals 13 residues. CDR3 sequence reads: CACFGTPSYEQYF. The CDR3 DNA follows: TGTGCCTGTTTCGGGACACCCTCCTACGAGCAGTACTTC.

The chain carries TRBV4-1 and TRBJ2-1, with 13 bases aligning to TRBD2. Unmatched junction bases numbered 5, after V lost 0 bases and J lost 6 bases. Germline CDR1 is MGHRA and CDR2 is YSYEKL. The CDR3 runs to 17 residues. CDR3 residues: CASSQDQRTSGGNEQFF. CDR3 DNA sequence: TGCGCCAGCAGCCAAGATCAGAGGACTAGCGGGGGCAATGAGCAGTTCTTC.

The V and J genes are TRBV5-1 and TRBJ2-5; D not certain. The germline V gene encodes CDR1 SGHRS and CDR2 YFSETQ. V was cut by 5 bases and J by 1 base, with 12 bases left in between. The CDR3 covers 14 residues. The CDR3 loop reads CASSSSQFQETQYF. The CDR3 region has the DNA TGCGCCAGCAGTTCAAGTCAGTTCCAAGAGACCCAGTACTTC.

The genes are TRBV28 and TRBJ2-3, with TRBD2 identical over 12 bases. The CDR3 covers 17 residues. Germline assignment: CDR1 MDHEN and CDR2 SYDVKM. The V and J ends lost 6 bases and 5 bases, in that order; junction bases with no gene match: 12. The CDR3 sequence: CASRIGLAGGPGDTQYF. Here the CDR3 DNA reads TGTGCCAGCAGGATAGGTCTAGCGGGGGGGCCTGGAGATACGCAGTATTTT.

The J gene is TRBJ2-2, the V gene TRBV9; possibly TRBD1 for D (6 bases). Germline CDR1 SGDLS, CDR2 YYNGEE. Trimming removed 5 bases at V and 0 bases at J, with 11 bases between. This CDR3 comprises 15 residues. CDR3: CASRPGTTNTGELFF. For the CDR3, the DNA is TGTGCCAGCAGGCCCGGGACAACGAACACCGGGGAGCTGTTTTTT.